A selection of T cell receptor beta chains follows, all from one sample in a study of control samples from healthy donors and cancer patients. Some clones are missing from TCRdb's copy, which holds only in-frame ones; the method was immunoSEQ multiplex PCR. The profile shows 98,000 or so clones, approximately 82% of them singletons. Sequenced material: blood. The source of these receptors is a young man in good health. Each CDR3 is given with its conserved first and last residue. A D gene is named only where the DNA matches it firmly. Rows give clone size only sometimes, using once, few, many, or a class for an expanded clone.

D	size	V	J	CDR3	DNA
.	.	TRBV5-4	TRBJ2-2	CASSFQVPGELFF	TGTGCCAGCAGCTTTCAAGTCCCCGGGGAGCTGTTTTTT
TRBD1	.	TRBV4-2	TRBJ1-1	CASSSRQGDTEAFF	TGTGCCAGCAGCTCCCGACAGGGCGACACTGAAGCTTTCTTT
.	.	TRBV20-1	TRBJ2-1	CSASSGQGNEQFF	TGCAGTGCTAGTTCGGGGCAGGGCAATGAGCAGTTCTTC
.	.	TRBV6-6	TRBJ2-5	CASSSLRGIQETQYF	TGTGCCAGCAGTTCACTTCGGGGGATCCAAGAGACCCAGTACTTC
.	few	TRBV10-3	TRBJ1-3	CAISDRGNTIYF	TGTGCCATCAGTGACAGGGGAAACACCATATATTTT
TRBD1	many	TRBV10-3	TRBJ1-2	CAISRDRGHYGYTF	TGTGCCATCAGTCGGGACAGGGGGCACTATGGCTACACCTTC
.	.	TRBV25-1	TRBJ2-7	CASNGGYEQYF	TGTGCCAGCAATGGAGGGTACGAGCAGTACTTC
.	.	TRBV5-8	TRBJ2-6	CASSTYATLQSSGANVLTF	TGTGCCAGCAGCACCTATGCAACACTACAGAGCTCTGGGGCCAACGTCCTGACTTTC
.	.	TRBV6-2/TRBV6-3	TRBJ2-2	CASSFLAALGELFF	TGTGCCAGCAGTTTTTTGGCCGCCCTGGGGGAGCTGTTTTTT
.	.	TRBV27	TRBJ2-7	CASSLTRGGPYEQYF	TGTGCCAGCAGTTTAACGCGGGGCGGACCCTACGAGCAGTACTTC
TRBD1	.	TRBV5-1	TRBJ1-1	CASSAGQANTEAFF	TGCGCCAGCAGCGCGGGACAGGCGAACACTGAAGCTTTCTTT
TRBD2	.	TRBV28	TRBJ2-1	CASIRTSGGINEQFF	TGTGCCAGCATACGGACTAGCGGGGGAATCAATGAGCAGTTCTTC
TRBD1	.	TRBV28	TRBJ1-5	CASSPETGGYQPQHF	TGTGCCAGCAGTCCCGAGACAGGGGGCTATCAGCCCCAGCATTTT
TRBD2	.	TRBV7-2	TRBJ2-1	CASSLVYRAGGDEQFF	TGTGCCAGCAGCTTAGTCTATAGAGCGGGGGGGGATGAGCAGTTCTTC
TRBD1	.	TRBV2	TRBJ1-1	CASVQGWRNTEAFF	TGTGCCAGCGTACAGGGGTGGAGGAACACTGAAGCTTTCTTT
.	few	TRBV7-9	TRBJ2-6	CASSLESVSGANVLTF	TGTGCCAGCAGCTTAGAATCAGTCTCTGGGGCCAACGTCCTGACTTTC
TRBD1	.	TRBV9	TRBJ1-2	CASSVVSRQGYGYTF	TGTGCCAGCAGCGTAGTGTCTCGACAGGGCTATGGCTACACCTTC
.	.	TRBV5-1	TRBJ1-1	CASSLARANTEAFF	TGCGCCAGCAGCTTGGCGCGGGCGAACACTGAAGCTTTCTTT
.	once	TRBV6-5	TRBJ1-6	CASSYTPKAPNSPLHF	TGTGCCAGCAGTTACACGCCCAAGGCCCCGAATTCACCCCTCCACTTT
.	.	TRBV6-5	TRBJ2-3	CASRPGADTQYF	TGTGCCAGCAGACCGGGAGCAGATACGCAGTATTTT
TRBD1	.	TRBV2	TRBJ2-2	CASKLRTGNTGELFF	TGTGCCAGCAAGTTGCGGACAGGGAACACCGGGGAGCTGTTTTTT
TRBD2	few	TRBV3-1/TRBV3-2	TRBJ2-3	CASSHPISGARTDTQYF	TGTGCCAGCAGCCACCCCATAAGCGGGGCGCGCACAGATACGCAGTATTTT
.	.	TRBV15	TRBJ2-2	CATGEGGTSGELFF	TGTGCCACCGGGGAGGGGGGTACGTCCGGGGAGCTGTTTTTT
TRBD1	.	TRBV4-3	TRBJ1-1	CASSPETGGAGTEAFF	TGCGCCAGCAGCCCTGAAACAGGGGGCGCGGGAACTGAAGCTTTCTTT
.	.	TRBV20-1	TRBJ2-5	CSPRSHETQYF	TGCAGTCCGCGAAGCCACGAGACCCAGTACTTC
.	.	TRBV6-5	TRBJ1-2	CASSYSSHKFGYTF	TGTGCCAGCAGTTACTCCTCTCATAAGTTTGGCTACACCTTC
TRBD1	few	TRBV15	TRBJ1-1	CATSRGQGWGGEAFF	TGTGCCACCAGCAGGGGACAGGGTTGGGGTGGTGAAGCTTTCTTT
.	.	TRBV25-1	TRBJ2-5	CASWDLDQETQYF	TGTGCCAGTTGGGACCTGGACCAAGAGACCCAGTACTTC
TRBD1	.	TRBV6-2/TRBV6-3	TRBJ1-5	CASGQTGWEVYSNQPQHF	TGTGCCAGCGGCCAGACAGGGTGGGAGGTTTATAGCAATCAGCCCCAGCATTTT
.	.	TRBV5-1	TRBJ1-5	CASSPDTSNQPQHF	TGCGCCAGCAGCCCCGACACTAGCAATCAGCCCCAGCATTTT
.	few	TRBV6-5	TRBJ2-6	CASSLSYSGANVLTF	TGTGCCAGCAGTCTCTCTTACTCTGGGGCCAACGTCCTGACTTTC
.	.	TRBV14	TRBJ2-2	CASSQRGGRTGELFF	TGTGCCAGCAGCCAACGTGGGGGGCGGACCGGGGAGCTGTTTTTT
.	.	TRBV6-6	TRBJ2-3	CASSYSNGGRPDTQYF	TGTGCCAGCAGTTACTCGAACGGGGGGCGGCCAGATACGCAGTATTTT
TRBD1	.	TRBV3-1/TRBV3-2	TRBJ1-3	CASSSGTGNVGGNTIYF	TGTGCCAGCAGCTCCGGGACAGGGAACGTTGGGGGAAACACCATATATTTT
.	.	TRBV11-2	TRBJ2-5	CASSLERFQETQYF	TGTGCCAGCAGCTTAGAACGGTTCCAAGAGACCCAGTACTTC
.	.	TRBV14	TRBJ1-1	CASSQAGMNTEAFF	TGTGCCAGCAGCCAAGCCGGAATGAACACTGAAGCTTTCTTT
TRBD1	.	TRBV28	TRBJ2-7	CASSLQGTGSYEQYF	TGTGCCAGCAGTTTGCAAGGGACAGGGTCCTACGAGCAGTACTTC
.	.	TRBV29-1	TRBJ2-5	CSVRRAGGPQETQYF	TGCAGCGTTAGAAGGGCTGGGGGCCCTCAAGAGACCCAGTACTTC
.	.	TRBV12-5	TRBJ2-5	CASGPPGPLEETQYF	TGTGCTAGTGGCCCCCCCGGCCCACTGGAAGAGACCCAGTACTTC
.	.	TRBV6-2/TRBV6-3	TRBJ1-2	CASSFRTMALYGYTF	TGTGCCAGCAGTTTTCGGACAATGGCTCTTTATGGCTACACCTTC
.	once	TRBV9	TRBJ1-1	CASSLPQGNTEAFF	TGTGCCAGCAGCCTCCCGCAGGGGAACACTGAAGCTTTCTTT
TRBD1	.	TRBV3-1/TRBV3-2	TRBJ1-1	CASRDRGGTEAFF	TGTGCCAGCAGGGACAGGGGGGGAACTGAAGCTTTCTTT
.	.	TRBV7-9	TRBJ2-7	CASSLAVQDYEQYF	TGTGCCAGCAGCTTAGCGGTCCAGGACTACGAGCAGTACTTC
TRBD1	.	TRBV30	TRBJ2-1	CAWSPQGRQNVEQFF	TGTGCCTGGAGTCCACAGGGGCGGCAAAACGTTGAGCAGTTCTTC
TRBD1	.	TRBV19	TRBJ1-2	CASSSGTGLYGYTF	TGTGCCAGTAGCTCCGGGACAGGGCTCTATGGCTACACCTTC
.	.	TRBV29-1	TRBJ1-1	CSVEVLPGEAMNTEAFF	TGCAGCGTTGAAGTTCTCCCAGGGGAAGCGATGAACACTGAAGCTTTCTTT
TRBD1	.	TRBV28	TRBJ2-2	CASRTGTGRTGELFF	TGTGCCAGCAGAACTGGGACAGGGAGAACCGGGGAGCTGTTTTTT
.	once	TRBV4-1	TRBJ1-2	CASSQAPAPGYGYTF	TGCGCCAGCAGCCAAGCCCCAGCACCCGGGTATGGCTACACCTTC
.	.	TRBV28	TRBJ2-2	CASSVQNTGELFF	TGTGCCAGCAGCGTACAGAACACCGGGGAGCTGTTTTTT
.	.	TRBV7-2	TRBJ2-1	CASSLIAGTGPNNEQFF	TGTGCCAGCAGCTTAATAGCGGGGACAGGGCCTAACAATGAGCAGTTCTTC
.	.	TRBV5-1	TRBJ1-2	CASSQDNLYGYTF	TGCGCCAGCAGCCAAGACAACCTCTATGGCTACACCTTC
.	.	TRBV11-2	TRBJ2-5	CASSVLLDGGPLGTQYF	TGTGCCAGCAGCGTCCTGCTTGACGGAGGCCCTTTGGGGACCCAGTACTTC
.	.	TRBV28	TRBJ2-7	CASSLIGYEQYF	TGTGCCAGCAGTTTAATAGGTTACGAGCAGTACTTC
TRBD2	.	TRBV24-1	TRBJ2-1	CATSDVLAGARDEQFF	TGTGCCACCAGTGACGTTCTAGCGGGGGCCCGGGATGAGCAGTTCTTC
.	.	TRBV5-5	TRBJ1-2	CASSPLFTVNYGYTF	TGTGCCAGCAGCCCCCTTTTTACCGTAAACTATGGCTACACCTTC
TRBD2	many	TRBV27	TRBJ2-3	CASSSLRTSGHTDTQYF	TGTGCCAGCAGTTCTCTTCGGACTAGCGGCCACACAGATACGCAGTATTTT
.	.	TRBV7-8	TRBJ1-3	CASSRISSGNTIYF	TGTGCCAGCAGCCGAATTAGCTCTGGAAACACCATATATTTT
TRBD1	.	TRBV5-1	TRBJ2-5	CASSFQGDQETQYF	TGCGCCAGCAGCTTTCAGGGGGACCAAGAGACCCAGTACTTC
TRBD1	.	TRBV7-6	TRBJ1-1	CASSKLGAGGTEAFF	TGTGCCAGCAGCAAACTCGGAGCAGGGGGCACTGAAGCTTTCTTT